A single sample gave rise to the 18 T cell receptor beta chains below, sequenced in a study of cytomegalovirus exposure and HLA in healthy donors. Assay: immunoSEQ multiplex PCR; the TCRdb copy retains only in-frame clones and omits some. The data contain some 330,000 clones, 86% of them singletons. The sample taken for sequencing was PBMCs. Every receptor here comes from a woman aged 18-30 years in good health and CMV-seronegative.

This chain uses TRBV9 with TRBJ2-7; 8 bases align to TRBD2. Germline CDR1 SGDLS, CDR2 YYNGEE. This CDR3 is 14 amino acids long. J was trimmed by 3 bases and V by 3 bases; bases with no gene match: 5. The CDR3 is CASSATGTSYEQYF. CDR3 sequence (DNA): TGTGCCAGCAGCGCTACCGGGACTAGCTACGAGCAGTACTTC.

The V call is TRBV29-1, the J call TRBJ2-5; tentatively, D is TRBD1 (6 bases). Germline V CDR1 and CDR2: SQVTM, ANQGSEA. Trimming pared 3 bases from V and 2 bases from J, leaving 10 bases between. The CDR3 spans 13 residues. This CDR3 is CSVDGTNQETQYF. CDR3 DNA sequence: TGCAGCGTTGACGGGACAAATCAAGAGACCCAGTACTTC.

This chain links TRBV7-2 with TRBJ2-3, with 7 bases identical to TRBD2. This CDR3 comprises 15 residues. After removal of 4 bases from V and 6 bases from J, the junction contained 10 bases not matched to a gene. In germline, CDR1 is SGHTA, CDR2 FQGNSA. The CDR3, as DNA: TGTGCCAGCAGCTGGGGAGGGACTCTACTGGATACGCAGTATTTT. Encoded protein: CASSWGGTLLDTQYF.

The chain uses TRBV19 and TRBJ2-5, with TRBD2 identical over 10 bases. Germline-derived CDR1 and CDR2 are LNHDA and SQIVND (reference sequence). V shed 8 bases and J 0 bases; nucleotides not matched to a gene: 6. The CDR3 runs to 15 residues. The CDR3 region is CASRKLAGNQETQYF. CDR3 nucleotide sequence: TGTGCCAGTCGGAAACTAGCGGGAAACCAAGAGACCCAGTACTTC.

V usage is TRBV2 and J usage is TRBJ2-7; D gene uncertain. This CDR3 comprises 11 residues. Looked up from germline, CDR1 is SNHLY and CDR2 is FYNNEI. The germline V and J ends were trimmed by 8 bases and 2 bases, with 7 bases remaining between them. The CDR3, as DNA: TGTGCCAGCGGTCCTACCTACGAGCAGTACTTC. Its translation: CASGPTYEQYF.

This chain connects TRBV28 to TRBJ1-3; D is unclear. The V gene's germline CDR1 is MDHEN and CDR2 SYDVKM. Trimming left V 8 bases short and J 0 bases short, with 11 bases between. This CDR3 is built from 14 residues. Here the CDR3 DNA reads TGTGCCAGCCTGCCTCTCAGCTCTGGAAACACCATATATTTT. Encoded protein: CASLPLSSGNTIYF.

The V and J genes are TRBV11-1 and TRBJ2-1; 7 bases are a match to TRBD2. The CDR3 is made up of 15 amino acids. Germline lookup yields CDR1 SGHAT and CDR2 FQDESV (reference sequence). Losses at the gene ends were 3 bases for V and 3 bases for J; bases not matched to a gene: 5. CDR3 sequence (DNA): TGTGCCAGCAGCTTGGGCGGGAGTCGCTACAATGAGCAGTTCTTC. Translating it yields CASSLGGSRYNEQFF.

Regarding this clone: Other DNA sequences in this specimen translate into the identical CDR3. CDR3 nucleotides: TGTGCCAGCAGCCAAACTTACGAGCAGTACTTC. As protein: CASSQTYEQYF. The gene calls are TRBV28 and TRBJ2-7; no reliable D call. V dropped 6 bases and J dropped 4 bases, with 7 bases sitting between them. The germline CDR1 and CDR2 sequences are MDHEN and SYDVKM. This CDR3 has 11 amino acids. Combining the CDR3 with reference TRBV28 and TRBJ2-7 gives the whole variable domain DVKVTQSSRYLVKRTGEKVFLECVQDMDHENMFWYRQDPGLGLRLIYFSYDVKMKEKGDIPEGYSVSREKKERFSLILESASTNQTSMYLCASSQTYEQYFGPGTRLTVT.

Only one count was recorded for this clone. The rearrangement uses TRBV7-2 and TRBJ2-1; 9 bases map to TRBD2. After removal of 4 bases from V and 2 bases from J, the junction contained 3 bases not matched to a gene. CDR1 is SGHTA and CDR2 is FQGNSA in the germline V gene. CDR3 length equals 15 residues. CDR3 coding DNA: TGTGCCAGCAGCTGGACTAGCGCTACCTACAATGAGCAGTTCTTC. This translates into CASSWTSATYNEQFF.

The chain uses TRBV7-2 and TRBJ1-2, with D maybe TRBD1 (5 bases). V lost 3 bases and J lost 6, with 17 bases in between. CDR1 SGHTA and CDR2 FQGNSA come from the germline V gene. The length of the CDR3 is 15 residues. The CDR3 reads CASSFSPGGPDGYTF. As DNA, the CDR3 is TGTGCCAGCAGCTTTAGTCCGGGGGGACCCGATGGCTACACCTTC.

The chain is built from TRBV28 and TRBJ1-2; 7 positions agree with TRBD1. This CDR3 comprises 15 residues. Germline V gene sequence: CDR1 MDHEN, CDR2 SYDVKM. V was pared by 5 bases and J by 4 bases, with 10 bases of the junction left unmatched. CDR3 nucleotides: TGTGCCAGCAGTCCCAGGACAGGTGGACCCTATGGCTACACCTTC. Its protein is CASSPRTGGPYGYTF.

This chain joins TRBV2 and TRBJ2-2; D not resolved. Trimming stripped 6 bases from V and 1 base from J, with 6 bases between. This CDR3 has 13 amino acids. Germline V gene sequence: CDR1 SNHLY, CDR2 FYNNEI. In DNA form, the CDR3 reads TGTGCCAGCAGGGTTAGGAACACCGGGGAGCTGTTTTTT. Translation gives CASRVRNTGELFF.

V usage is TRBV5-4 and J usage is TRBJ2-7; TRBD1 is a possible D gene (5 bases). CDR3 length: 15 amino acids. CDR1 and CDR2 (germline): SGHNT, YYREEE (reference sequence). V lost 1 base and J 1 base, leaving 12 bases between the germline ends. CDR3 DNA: TGTGCCAGCAGCTTGAATGCAGGGCCTTCCTACGAGCAGTACTTC. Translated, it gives CASSLNAGPSYEQYF.

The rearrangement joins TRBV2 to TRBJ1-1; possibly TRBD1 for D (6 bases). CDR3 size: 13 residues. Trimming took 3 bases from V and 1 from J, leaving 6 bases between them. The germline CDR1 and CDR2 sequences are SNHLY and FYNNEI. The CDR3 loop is CASSDRGNTEAFF. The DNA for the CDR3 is TGTGCCAGCAGTGACAGGGGGAACACTGAAGCTTTCTTT. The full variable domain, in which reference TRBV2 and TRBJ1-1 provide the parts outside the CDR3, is EPEVTQTPSHQVTQMGQEVILRCVPISNHLYFYWYRQILGQKVEFLVSFYNNEISEKSEIFDDQFSVERPDGSNFTLKIRSTKLEDSAMYFCASSDRGNTEAFFGQGTRLTVV.

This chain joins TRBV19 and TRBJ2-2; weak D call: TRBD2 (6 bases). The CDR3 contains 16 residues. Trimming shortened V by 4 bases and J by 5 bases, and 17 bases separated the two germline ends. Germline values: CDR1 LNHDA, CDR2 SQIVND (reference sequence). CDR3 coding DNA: TGTGCCAGTAGTAGAGCCTGGCGGGGCCGAACCGGGGAGCTGTTTTTT. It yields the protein CASSRAWRGRTGELFF.

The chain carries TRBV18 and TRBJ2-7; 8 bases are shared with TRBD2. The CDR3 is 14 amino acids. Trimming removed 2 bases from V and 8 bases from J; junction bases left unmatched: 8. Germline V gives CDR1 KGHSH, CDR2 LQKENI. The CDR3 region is CASSPSGGERQQYF. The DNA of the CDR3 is TGTGCCAGCTCACCATCGGGAGGGGAGCGCCAGCAGTACTTC.

The CDR3 DNA follows: TGCGCCAGCAGCCAAGTTTCCCCGCGGGGGGGGGAGACCCAGTACTTC. Amino acids: CASSQVSPRGGETQYF. The genes are TRBV4-3 and TRBJ2-5, with 9 bases lining up with TRBD2. The ends lost 1 base at V and 5 bases at J; junction bases unmatched: 8. The CDR3 consists of 16 residues. The germline CDR1 and CDR2 sequences are LGHNA and YSLEER.

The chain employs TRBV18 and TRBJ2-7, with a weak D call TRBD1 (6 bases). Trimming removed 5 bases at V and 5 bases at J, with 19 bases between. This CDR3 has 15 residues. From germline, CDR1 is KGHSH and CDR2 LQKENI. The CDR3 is CASSSVVGASDEQYF. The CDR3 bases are TGTGCCAGCTCATCGGTGGTGGGGGCTTCCGACGAGCAGTACTTC.